Presented here are 25 T cell receptor beta chains from one specimen sequenced in a study of T-cell reconstitution after alpha-beta-depleted transplantation in children. During its preparation, the TCRbeta library received unique molecular identifiers. TCRdb re-called the PCR reads through MiXCR, storing one row per CDR3 protein. Of about 980,000 distinct CDR3 sequences listed, roughly 31% were seen once; the top ten hold about 28%. Sequences were derived from PBMCs, mostly from graft donor cells, sampled 360 days after TCRalphabeta/CD19-depleted stem cell transplant. The receptor set was obtained from a boy in the first two years of life who had a stem cell transplant for SCID, so the T cells may come from the graft donor.

The V and J genes are TRBV29-1 and TRBJ2-7; a possible D gene is TRBD2 (6 bases). The V and J ends lost 6 bases and 0 bases respectively, with 12 bases between them. CDR1 and CDR2 (germline): SQVTM, ANQGSEA. CDR3 size: 13 residues. CDR3 residues: CSVKRGSSYEQYF. The CDR3 DNA reads as TGCAGCGTAAAACGGGGGAGCTCCTACGAGCAGTACTTC.

This clonotype came up a few times. The chain is built from TRBV29-1 and TRBJ1-2; no clear D. The V gene lost 3 bases and the J gene lost 2 bases, with 7 bases spanning the gap. The CDR3 is made up of 12 amino acids. Germline values: CDR1 SQVTM, CDR2 ANQGSEA. CDR3 in amino acids: CSVESGNYGYTF. The CDR3 nucleotides are TGCAGCGTTGAGTCGGGGAACTATGGCTACACCTTC.

This rearrangement joins TRBV4-1 to TRBJ1-1; D gene unclear. This CDR3 comprises 14 residues. V was shortened by 1 base and J by 7 bases, with 13 bases between the two germline ends. In germline, CDR1 is MGHRA, CDR2 YSYEKL. CDR3 DNA: TGCGCCAGCAGCCAAGTCGGCGGGAACGGTGAAGCTTTCTTT. Protein: CASSQVGGNGEAFF.

The rearrangement uses TRBV12-3 or TRBV12-4 and TRBJ1-3; TRBD1 might be the D (5 bases). The CDR3 sequence is 17 residues long. The V gene lost 6 bases and the J gene lost 3 bases, with 21 bases spanning the gap. CDR3 in amino acids: CASSPQGKRGSGNTIYF. In DNA, the CDR3 is TGTGCCAGCAGCCCTCAAGGGAAGAGGGGAAGTGGAAACACCATATATTTT.

The V call is TRBV7-8, the J call TRBJ2-6, with TRBD1 matching over 7 bases. The germline gives CDR1 SGHVS, CDR2 FQNEAQ. Losses at the gene ends were 2 bases for V and 0 bases for J; bases not matched to a gene: 7. This CDR3 region has 18 residues. The CDR3 loop is CASSLLRGLTSGANVLTF. CDR3 coding DNA: TGTGCCAGCAGCTTATTGAGGGGGCTTACCTCTGGGGCCAACGTCCTGACTTTC. Full variable domain (missing parts from reference TRBV7-8 and TRBJ2-6): GAGVSQSPRYKVAKRGQDVALRCDPISGHVSLFWYQQALGQGPEFLTYFQNEAQLDKSGLPSDRFFAERPEGSVSTLKIQRTQQEDSAVYLCASSLLRGLTSGANVLTFGAGSRLTVL.

This sequence joins TRBV27 and TRBJ1-2, with a weak D call TRBD1 (6 bases). CDR1 and CDR2 from the germline V gene are MNHEY and SMNVEV (reference sequence). Trimming removed 3 bases at V and 8 bases at J, with 25 bases between. The length of the CDR3 is 17 residues. CDR3 region: CASSFAIHRDNVRGYTF. CDR3 coding DNA: TGTGCCAGCAGTTTTGCGATCCACAGGGACAACGTCAGGGGCTACACCTTC.

V is TRBV7-6 and J is TRBJ2-3; TRBD1 is a possible D gene (6 bases). The CDR3 runs 12 residues. Germline V lookup: CDR1 SGHVS, CDR2 FNYEAQ. Trimming left V 5 bases short and J 10 bases short, with 13 bases between. CDR3 in DNA: TGTGCCAGCAGCGAGACAGGTCCCGCGCAGTATTTT. It translates to CASSETGPAQYF.

The chain is built from TRBV20-1 and TRBJ2-3; 10 bases are shared with TRBD2. CDR1 is DFQATT, CDR2 SNEGSKA, per germline (reference sequence). Trimming cost V 3 bases and J 4 bases; bases outside gene matches: 10. The CDR3 runs 16 residues. In DNA, the CDR3 is TGCAGTGCTAGCTATCTAGCGGGGGCGCCGGCAGATACGCAGTATTTT. Translating it yields CSASYLAGAPADTQYF.

The rearrangement uses TRBV7-6 and TRBJ2-7; D remains ambiguous. There are 13 residues in the CDR3. Germline assignment: CDR1 SGHVS and CDR2 FNYEAQ. The germline V and J ends were trimmed by 1 base and 5 bases, with 9 bases remaining between them. The CDR3 here is CASSLVPFHEQYF. DNA for the CDR3: TGTGCCAGCAGCTTAGTCCCCTTTCACGAGCAGTACTTC.

The gene calls are TRBV9 and TRBJ2-3; D may match TRBD1 or TRBD2 (5 bases each). Per germline, CDR1 SGDLS and CDR2 YYNGEE. The V end was cut by 2 bases, the J end by 6 bases, with 16 bases between. The CDR3 runs to 15 residues. CDR3 region: CASSVSGTPADTQYF. As DNA, the CDR3 is TGTGCCAGCAGCGTGTCCGGGACCCCGGCGGATACGCAGTATTTT. Drawing the rest from reference TRBV9 and TRBJ2-3, the complete variable domain is DSGVTQTPKHLITATGQRVTLRCSPRSGDLSVYWYQQSLDQGLQFLIQYYNGEERAKGNILERFSAQQFPDLHSELNLSSLELGDSALYFCASSVSGTPADTQYFGPGTRLTVL.

The CDR3 protein is CASSPDLLGGYTF. The CDR3 region has the DNA TGTGCCAGCAGTCCCGACTTGTTGGGTGGCTACACCTTC. The chain links TRBV2 to TRBJ1-2; the D is unclear. CDR3 length equals 13 residues. Looked up from germline, CDR1 is SNHLY and CDR2 is FYNNEI. Trimming took 5 bases from V and 7 from J, leaving 14 bases between them.

This chain connects TRBV18 to TRBJ2-7; no reliable D call. There are 16 residues in the CDR3. Per the germline V gene, CDR1 is KGHSH and CDR2 is LQKENI. V gave up 1 base and J gave up 1 base, with 14 bases separating them. CDR3 nucleotide sequence: TGTGCCAGCTCACCACGTTTTGGGGAAAGGTCCTACGAGCAGTACTTC. This codes for CASSPRFGERSYEQYF.

This clonotype was detected only once. The rearrangement uses TRBV18 and TRBJ2-1; TRBD2 aligns across 14 bases. The CDR3 runs to 16 residues. V lost 5 bases, J lost 8 bases, and 8 bases stayed unmatched. CDR1 is KGHSH and CDR2 is LQKENI in the germline V gene. The CDR3 region is CASSRLAGGPLHEQFF. As DNA, the CDR3 is TGTGCCAGCTCAAGACTAGCGGGGGGGCCTCTGCATGAGCAGTTCTTC.

V is TRBV5-5 and J is TRBJ2-3; D could derive from TRBD1 or TRBD2 (5 bases each). Germline CDR1 SGHKS, CDR2 YYEKEE (reference sequence). The length of the CDR3 is 16 residues. Trimming pared 1 base from V and 0 bases from J, leaving 12 bases between. This CDR3 is CASSLTGAVSTDTQYF. DNA of the CDR3: TGTGCCAGCAGCTTGACCGGGGCAGTAAGCACAGATACGCAGTATTTT. The full variable domain, completed using reference TRBV5-5 and TRBJ2-3, is DAGVTQSPTHLIKTRGQQVTLRCSPISGHKSVSWYQQVLGQGPQFIFQYYEKEERGRGNFPDRFSARQFPNYSSELNVNALLLGDSALYLCASSLTGAVSTDTQYFGPGTRLTVL.

The chain combines TRBV5-1 with TRBJ2-3; D perhaps matches TRBD1 (5 bases). The ends were cut back, 0 bases at V and 4 bases at J, with 9 bases in the middle. Germline loops: CDR1 SGHRS, CDR2 YFSETQ. The CDR3 runs 14 residues. CDR3 amino acids: CASSLGGHSDTQYF. The CDR3 DNA is TGCGCCAGCAGCTTGGGAGGACATTCAGATACGCAGTATTTT. The whole variable domain, filled in from reference TRBV5-1 and TRBJ2-3, reads KAGVTQTPRYLIKTRGQQVTLSCSPISGHRSVSWYQQTPGQGLQFLFEYFSETQRNKGNFPGRFSGRQFSNSRSEMNVSTLELGDSALYLCASSLGGHSDTQYFGPGTRLTVL.

V gene TRBV5-1 combines with J gene TRBJ2-2; D may match TRBD1 or TRBD2 (7 bases each). Germline V gene lookup returns CDR1 SGHRS and CDR2 YFSETQ. V lost 4 bases, J lost 1 base, and 20 bases lay in between. CDR3 length: 18 amino acids. CDR3 sequence reads: CASSARGGLRLNTGELFF. The CDR3 coding sequence is TGCGCCAGCAGCGCCAGGGGGGGACTTCGATTGAACACCGGGGAGCTGTTTTTT.

V and J are TRBV12-3 or TRBV12-4 and TRBJ2-1; no clear D gene. This CDR3 spans 18 amino acids. Trimming removed 6 bases from V and 4 bases from J, with 25 bases in between. CDR3 DNA sequence: TGTGCCAGCAGGAAAGCGTCAGATTCGGTTCCTAAATACAATGAGCAGTTCTTC. Translated: CASRKASDSVPKYNEQFF.

The rearrangement uses TRBV9 and TRBJ2-2; the D gene is possibly TRBD1 (5 bases). Per the germline V gene, CDR1 is SGDLS and CDR2 is YYNGEE. The CDR3 is 14 amino acids. V lost 3 bases and J lost 0, with 6 bases in between. The CDR3 sequence is CASSGTPNTGELFF. CDR3 nucleotide sequence: TGTGCCAGCAGCGGGACACCGAACACCGGGGAGCTGTTTTTT.

This clonotype was recorded many times. The rearrangement joins TRBV10-3 to TRBJ1-1; D gene unclear. Germline CDR1 is ENHRY and CDR2 is SYGVKD. This CDR3 is 13 amino acids long. V was clipped by 0 bases and J by 0 bases, with 2 bases between them. The CDR3 DNA reads as TGTGCCATCAGTGAGTCCGTGAACACTGAAGCTTTCTTT. As protein: CAISESVNTEAFF.

This clonotype turned up a few times. V and J are TRBV10-3 and TRBJ2-3; no definite D call. V lost 4 bases and J lost 0, with 5 bases in between. The CDR3 extends over 13 amino acids. Per the germline V gene, CDR1 is ENHRY and CDR2 is SYGVKD. This CDR3 is CAISGASTDTQYF. As DNA, the CDR3 is TGTGCCATCAGTGGAGCTAGCACAGATACGCAGTATTTT.

This clonotype was seen only a few times. The chain combines TRBV3-1 with TRBJ2-5; 11 bases agree with TRBD1. The CDR3 has 15 amino acids. V shed 4 bases and J 5 bases; nucleotides not matched to a gene: 6. The V gene's germline CDR1 is LGHDT and CDR2 YNNKEL (reference sequence). The CDR3: CASSPGQGALETQYF. Written as DNA, the CDR3 is TGTGCCAGCAGCCCAGGACAGGGGGCGTTGGAGACCCAGTACTTC.

The chain uses TRBV3-1 and TRBJ2-7; a weak D match, TRBD1 (5 bases). V was shortened by 4 bases and J by 4 bases, with 17 bases between the two germline ends. CDR3 length: 15 amino acids. In germline, CDR1 is LGHDT, CDR2 YNNKEL (reference sequence). The CDR3 DNA follows: TGTGCCAGCAGCCCCCCACTTGCACAGGCGTACGAGCAGTACTTC. Translation: CASSPPLAQAYEQYF.

In this sample, this clonotype turned up a few times. The V call is TRBV4-2, the J call TRBJ2-3, with TRBD2 matching over 9 bases. J lost 5 bases, V lost 1 base, and 4 bases had no gene match. From germline, CDR1 is LGHNA and CDR2 YNFKEQ. This CDR3 has 15 amino acids. CDR3 sequence (DNA): TGTGCCAGCAGCCAAGTACGAGCGGGGGGAGATACGCAGTATTTT. It yields the protein CASSQVRAGGDTQYF.

This rearrangement joins TRBV20-1 to TRBJ2-1; possible D gene TRBD2, 6 bases. The V gene lost 5 bases and the J gene lost 3 bases, with 20 bases spanning the gap. This CDR3 is built from 16 residues. Germline V gene data show CDR1 as DFQATT and CDR2 as SNEGSKA (reference sequence). CDR3 in DNA: TGCAGTGCTTACGACGGGGAGCGGGCCCACTACAATGAGCAGTTCTTC. As protein: CSAYDGERAHYNEQFF.

This clonotype occurred once. The chain is built from TRBV18 and TRBJ2-5; 7 bases line up with TRBD1. J gave up 2 bases and V 1 base, and 4 bases lay outside the gene matches. This CDR3 spans 15 amino acids. Germline values: CDR1 KGHSH, CDR2 LQKENI. CDR3 residues: CASSPQQGSQETQYF. The DNA of the CDR3 is TGTGCCAGCTCACCACAACAGGGGAGTCAAGAGACCCAGTACTTC.